These 14 T cell receptor beta chains share one sample of origin, sequenced in a study of control samples from healthy donors and cancer patients. TCRdb keeps only in-frame clones here, not all; method: immunoSEQ multiplex PCR. The data show about 150,000 clones, about 94% seen once. The sequenced sample was blood. The receptors come from a man in his fifties in good health.

The chain has TRBV28 and TRBJ2-1, with 12 bases aligning to TRBD2. From germline, CDR1 is MDHEN and CDR2 SYDVKM. This CDR3 is 16 amino acids long. With 5 bases clipped from V and 8 bases from J, the junction kept 10 bases outside the gene matches. CDR3 nucleotide sequence: TGTGCCAGCAGTATGACTAGCGGGAGCGATAGGGATGAGCAGTTCTTC. It encodes CASSMTSGSDRDEQFF.

V usage is TRBV3-1 (or the pseudogene TRBV3-2) and J usage is TRBJ2-1; 9 positions agree with TRBD2. Trimming removed 5 bases from V and 8 bases from J; junction bases left unmatched: 13. CDR3 length: 16 amino acids. CDR1 is LGHDT and CDR2 is YNNKEL in the germline V gene (reference sequence). The CDR3 loop reads CASSSRLSGRRYEQFF. CDR3 bases: TGTGCCAGCAGCAGCCGACTAAGCGGGAGGCGCTATGAGCAGTTCTTC.

The V call is TRBV6-5, the J call TRBJ2-1; D may be TRBD2 (6 bases). This CDR3 comprises 15 residues. Germline assignment: CDR1 MNHEY and CDR2 SVGAGI. V was pared by 5 bases and J by 0 bases, with 11 bases between. The CDR3 protein is CASSRDGSSYNEQFF. CDR3 in DNA: TGTGCCAGCAGTAGGGACGGGAGCTCCTACAATGAGCAGTTCTTC.

In DNA, the CDR3 is TGTGCCAGCTCACCCGACAGGGTGCCGAATGAAAAACTGTTTTTT. The encoded protein is CASSPDRVPNEKLFF. J is TRBJ1-4 and V is TRBV18, with 7 bases identical to TRBD1. The CDR3 runs to 15 residues. Trimming at V came to 3 bases and at J to 5 bases, leaving 6 bases not matched to a gene. Germline CDR1 KGHSH, CDR2 LQKENI.

This chain links TRBV2 with TRBJ2-5, with TRBD2 matching over 12 bases. J gave up 0 bases and V 5 bases, and 1 base lay outside the gene matches. Germline-derived CDR1 and CDR2 are SNHLY and FYNNEI. This CDR3 region has 15 residues. In DNA, the CDR3 is TGTGCCAGCAGTCGGACTAGCGGGAACCAAGAGACCCAGTACTTC. Translation gives CASSRTSGNQETQYF.

V gene TRBV5-1 combines with J gene TRBJ2-7; D is possibly TRBD1 or TRBD2 (6 bases each). The V end lost 4 bases, the J end lost 3 bases, and 17 bases lay between the germline ends. The CDR3 sequence is 15 residues long. Looked up from germline, CDR1 is SGHRS and CDR2 is YFSETQ. CDR3 sequence: CASSLSGLQGYEQYF. DNA for the CDR3: TGCGCCAGCAGCCTCAGCGGACTACAGGGCTACGAGCAGTACTTC.

The V and J genes are TRBV6-5 and TRBJ2-2; maybe TRBD1 (5 bases). V was pared by 0 bases and J by 6 bases, with 8 bases between. Germline CDR1 and CDR2: MNHEY and SVGAGI. The CDR3 has 14 residues. CDR3 coding DNA: TGTGCCAGCAGTTACTCTTCCAGGGCCGGGGAGCTGTTTTTT. It yields the protein CASSYSSRAGELFF.

The V and J genes are TRBV15 and TRBJ2-3; a weak D match, TRBD2 (6 bases). Trimming removed 5 bases from V and 2 bases from J, with 11 bases in between. CDR1 and CDR2 (germline): LNHNV, YYDKDF (reference sequence). This CDR3 spans 14 amino acids. In DNA form, the CDR3 reads TGTGCCACCAGCGGCGGGACCTCCACAGATACGCAGTATTTT. Residues: CATSGGTSTDTQYF. Full variable domain (outside the CDR3, taken from reference TRBV15 and TRBJ2-3): DAMVIQNPRYQVTQFGKPVTLSCSQTLNHNVMYWYQQKSSQAPKLLFHYYDKDFNNEADTPDNFQSRRPNTSFCFLDIRSPGLGDTAMYLCATSGGTSTDTQYFGPGTRLTVL.

The CDR3 nucleotides are TGTGCCAGCAGTACACCGCAGGGGGCTGAAAAACTGTTTTTT. It codes for CASSTPQGAEKLFF. This chain uses TRBV6-6 with TRBJ1-4, with TRBD1 matching 8 bases. Germline V gene data show CDR1 as MNHNY and CDR2 as SVGAGI (reference sequence). CDR3 length: 14 amino acids. V was clipped by 5 bases and J by 7 bases; unmatched bases: 6.

The chain joins TRBV6-4 to TRBJ1-1; tentative D call: TRBD1 (6 bases). CDR3 length: 14 amino acids. CDR1 and CDR2 from the germline V gene are MRHNA and SNTAGT. V was pared by 3 bases and J by 5 bases, with 13 bases between. The CDR3 region has the DNA TGTGCCAGCAGTGAACAGGGAGTCGGGACTGAAGCTTTCTTT. Its translation is CASSEQGVGTEAFF.

V and J are TRBV19 and TRBJ2-3; 7 bases fit TRBD1. The CDR3 length is 16 residues. V was pared by 6 bases and J by 1 base, with 10 bases of the junction left unmatched. Germline V lookup: CDR1 LNHDA, CDR2 SQIVND (reference sequence). As DNA, the CDR3 is TGTGCCAGTAGGCATCAGGACAGGTACCGCACAGATACGCAGTATTTT. It specifies CASRHQDRYRTDTQYF. Drawing the rest from reference TRBV19 and TRBJ2-3, the complete variable domain is DGGITQSPKYLFRKEGQNVTLSCEQNLNHDAMYWYRQDPGQGLRLIYYSQIVNDFQKGDIAEGYSVSREKKESFPLTVTSAQKNPTAFYLCASRHQDRYRTDTQYFGPGTRLTVL.

The gene calls are TRBV19 and TRBJ2-3, with D tentatively TRBD1 (6 bases). The V end lost 4 bases, the J end lost 4 bases, and 12 bases lay between the germline ends. CDR3 length equals 14 residues. Germline-derived CDR1 and CDR2 are LNHDA and SQIVND (reference sequence). The CDR3 sequence is CASSKLQGSDTQYF. The CDR3 nucleotides are TGTGCCAGTAGTAAATTACAGGGTTCAGATACGCAGTATTTT.

V gene TRBV4-1 combines with J gene TRBJ1-1; the D gene is possibly TRBD1 (5 bases). Germline V CDR1 and CDR2: MGHRA, YSYEKL. Trimming left V 6 bases short and J 5 bases short, with 19 bases between. The CDR3 consists of 15 residues. CDR3 protein: CASRGGARSWTEAFF. CDR3 DNA sequence: TGCGCCAGCAGGGGGGGTGCAAGGAGTTGGACTGAAGCTTTCTTT.

V usage is TRBV18 and J usage is TRBJ1-1; 9 positions agree with TRBD1. This CDR3 is built from 16 residues. Germline V CDR1 and CDR2: KGHSH, LQKENI. Trimming took 3 bases from V and 0 from J; bases not matched to a gene: 5. CDR3: CASSPVGQGMNTEAFF. The CDR3 DNA follows: TGTGCCAGCTCACCCGTCGGACAGGGGATGAACACTGAAGCTTTCTTT.